The clone carrying this TCR beta chain occurred a few times. Its antigen is unknown. This sample is part of a study of T cell repertoires in cytomegalovirus infection. Study in general: Public TCR beta signature analysis indicated the presence of both CMV infection and matching HLA type. Study observations and caveats: The ex vivo response showed dominance by HLA-C-restricted CMV-specific TCR beta clonotypes. Accumulated public TCR beta family frequency recognized individuals carrying CMV together with the relevant HLA.

Each CDR3 protein gets one entry after TCRdb re-called the reads with MiXCR. The sample contains around 330,000 distinct CDR3 sequences, roughly 15% of which appear only once. The sample consisted of PBMCs. This TCR derives from a human donor in good health (CMV status not recorded). Some clones in this sample may be carry-over from other donors' samples.

The CDR3 here is CASSLASSRGNQPQHF. The CDR3 DNA sequence: TGTGCCAGCAGCTTAGCATCGTCGCGGGGCAATCAGCCCCAGCATTTT. The chain carries TRBV11-2 and TRBJ1-5, with unresolved D. From germline, CDR1 is SGHAT and CDR2 FQNNGV. Trimming removed 1 base at V and 2 bases at J, with 12 bases between. The CDR3 has 16 residues. Full variable domain (remainder filled in from reference TRBV11-2 and TRBJ1-5): EAGVAQSPRYKIIEKRQSVAFWCNPISGHATLYWYQQILGQGPKLLIQFQNNGVVDDSQLPKDRFSAERLKGVDSTLKIQPAKLEDSAVYLCASSLASSRGNQPQHFGDGTRLSIL.